Sequencing of this T cell receptor beta chain was carried out in a study of blood T cell repertoires in COVID-19. Data came from immunoSEQ multiplex PCR; TCRdb stores just in-frame clones and leaves some out. Of approximately 210,000 clones listed, about nine tenths are singletons. Sequences were obtained from peripheral blood. The receptor was isolated from a man aged 50-59 years with COVID-19, enrolled during active disease.

CDR3 in amino acids: CASSERTGGYEQYF. The CDR3 nucleotides read TGTGCCAGCAGTGAAAGGACAGGGGGCTACGAGCAGTACTTC. This chain uses TRBV27 with TRBJ2-7; TRBD1 aligns across 10 bases. Germline V gene sequence: CDR1 MNHEY, CDR2 SMNVEV (reference sequence). This CDR3 has 14 residues. J was trimmed by 3 bases and V by 5 bases; bases with no gene match: 4.